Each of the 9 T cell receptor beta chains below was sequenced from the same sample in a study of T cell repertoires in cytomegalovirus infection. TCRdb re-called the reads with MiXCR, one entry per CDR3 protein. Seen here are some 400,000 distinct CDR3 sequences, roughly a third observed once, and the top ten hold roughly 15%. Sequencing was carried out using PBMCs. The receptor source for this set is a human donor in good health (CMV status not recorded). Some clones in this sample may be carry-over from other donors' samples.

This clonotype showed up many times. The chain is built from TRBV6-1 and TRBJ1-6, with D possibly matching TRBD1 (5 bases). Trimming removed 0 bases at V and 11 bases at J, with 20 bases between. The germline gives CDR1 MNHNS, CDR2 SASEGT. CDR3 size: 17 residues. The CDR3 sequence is CASSEALGGASGTPLHF. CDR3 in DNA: TGTGCCAGCAGTGAAGCGCTAGGAGGGGCGTCCGGGACACCCCTCCACTTT.

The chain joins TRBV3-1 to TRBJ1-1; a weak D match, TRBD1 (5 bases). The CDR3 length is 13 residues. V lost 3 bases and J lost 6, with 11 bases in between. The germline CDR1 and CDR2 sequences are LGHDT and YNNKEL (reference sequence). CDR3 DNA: TGTGCCAGCAGCCATGTCTGGGGGGCTGAAGCTTTCTTT. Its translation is CASSHVWGAEAFF. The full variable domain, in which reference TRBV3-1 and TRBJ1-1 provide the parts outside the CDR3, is DTAVSQTPKYLVTQMGNDKSIKCEQNLGHDTMYWYKQDSKKFLKIMFSYNNKELIINETVPNRFSPKSPDKAHLNLHINSLELGDSAVYFCASSHVWGAEAFFGQGTRLTVV.

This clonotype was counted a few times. The CDR3 here is CASSYSGVDRGPEKLFF. In DNA form, the CDR3 reads TGTGCCAGCAGTTATTCTGGGGTGGACAGGGGGCCTGAAAAACTGTTTTTT. The V and J genes are TRBV6-5 and TRBJ1-4, with 11 bases that match TRBD1. Trimming removed 3 bases from V and 7 bases from J; junction bases left unmatched: 10. This CDR3 has 17 amino acids. Germline lookup yields CDR1 MNHEY and CDR2 SVGAGI.

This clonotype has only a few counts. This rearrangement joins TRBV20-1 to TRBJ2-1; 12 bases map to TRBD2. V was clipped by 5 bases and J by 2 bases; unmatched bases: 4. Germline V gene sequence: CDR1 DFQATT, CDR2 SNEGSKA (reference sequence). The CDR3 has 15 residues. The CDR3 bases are TGCAGTGCTGCGACTAGCGGGGGTCCCTACAATGAGCAGTTCTTC. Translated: CSAATSGGPYNEQFF.

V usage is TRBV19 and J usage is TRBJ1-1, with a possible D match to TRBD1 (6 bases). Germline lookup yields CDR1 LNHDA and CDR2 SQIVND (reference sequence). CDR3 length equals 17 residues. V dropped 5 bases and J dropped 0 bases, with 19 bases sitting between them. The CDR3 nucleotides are TGTGCCAGTAGTCAGGGGCCTACCTCCTACCTGAACACTGAAGCTTTCTTT. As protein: CASSQGPTSYLNTEAFF.

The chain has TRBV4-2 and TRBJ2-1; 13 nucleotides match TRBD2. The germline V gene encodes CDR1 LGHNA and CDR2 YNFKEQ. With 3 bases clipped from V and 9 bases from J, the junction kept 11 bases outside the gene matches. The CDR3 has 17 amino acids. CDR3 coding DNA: TGTGCCAGCAGCCACCCTAAACTAGCGGGGGGGCCAGGTGAGCAGTTCTTC. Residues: CASSHPKLAGGPGEQFF.

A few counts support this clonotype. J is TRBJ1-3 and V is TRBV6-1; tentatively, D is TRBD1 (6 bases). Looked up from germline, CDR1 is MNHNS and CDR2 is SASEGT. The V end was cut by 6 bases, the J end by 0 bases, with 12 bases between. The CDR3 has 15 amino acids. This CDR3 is CASSLQGVSGNTIYF. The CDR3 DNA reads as TGTGCCAGCAGCCTACAGGGCGTCTCTGGAAACACCATATATTTT.

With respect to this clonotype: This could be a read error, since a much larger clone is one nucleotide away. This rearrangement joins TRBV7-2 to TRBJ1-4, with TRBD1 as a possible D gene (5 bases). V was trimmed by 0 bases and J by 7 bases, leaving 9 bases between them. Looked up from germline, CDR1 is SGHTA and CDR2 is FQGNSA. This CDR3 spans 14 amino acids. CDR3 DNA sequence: TGTGCCAGCAGCTTAGCTTACGGGGCTGAAAAACTGTTTTTT. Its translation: CASSLAYGAEKLFF.

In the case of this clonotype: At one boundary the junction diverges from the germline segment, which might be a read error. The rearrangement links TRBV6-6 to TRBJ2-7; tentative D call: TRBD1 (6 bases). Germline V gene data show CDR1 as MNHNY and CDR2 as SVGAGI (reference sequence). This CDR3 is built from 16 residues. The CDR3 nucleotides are TGTGCCAGCAACCAACCGGGACAAGGCTGTGACTACGAGCAATACTTC. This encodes CASNQPGQGCDYEQYF.